This T cell receptor beta chain was identified during a study of blood T cell repertoires in COVID-19. Turning to the study itself: The study drew acute and convalescent COVID-19 samples from the United States, Italy and Spain. From T cells, B-cell-depleted T cells, or PBMCs came the material, which was cDNA or gDNA.

CDR3 length: 15 amino acids. Germline V gene sequence: CDR1 MNHNS, CDR2 SASEGT. Trimming pared 3 bases from V and 8 bases from J, leaving 19 bases between. Study processing details: Researchers report that nucleated cell counts were estimated from reference gene primer amplification. Clones were sequenced by immunoSEQ multiplex PCR, and TCRdb holds only the in-frame ones, with some missing. That table gives V, J and clone size, and the DNA gave D and trimming. The sample shows roughly 200,000 clones, about 88% of them seen only once. The V call is TRBV6-1, the J call TRBJ1-2; D might be TRBD1 (5 bases). Sequencing was carried out using peripheral blood. This TCR derives from a man between 18 and 35 years old with active or convalescent COVID-19. CDR3 DNA sequence: TGTGCCAGCAGTGATCCCACCGGCAGGGTCGGCGGCTACACCTTC. Translation gives CASSDPTGRVGGYTF.